The following is a TCR beta chain sequence with its context. Its matching antigen is unknown. The sample is drawn from a study of blood T cells in healthy people across ages. Study-wide findings and caveats: A roughly linear fall in TCR beta diversity per million T cells was seen with increasing age. Donors of long life had a larger count of naive CD4+ cells and greater diversity than aged donors.

Using a J-beta primer mix together with a sample-barcoded 5' primer, a second PCR was run for roughly 6 to 12 cycles. TCRdb re-analysed the 5' RACE reads in MiXCR, keeping a single row per CDR3 protein. The table includes 1.8 million or so distinct CDR3 sequences, roughly two fifths detected once. Germline CDR1 and CDR2: MNHEY and SVGEGT. Trimming removed 3 bases from V and 5 bases from J; junction bases left unmatched: 9. This CDR3 has 16 amino acids. The chain carries TRBV6-2 or TRBV6-3 and TRBJ2-3, with 9 bases aligning to TRBD2. The specimen was blood. The sequence was collected from a human donor in good health. The CDR3 DNA reads TGTGCCAGCAGTTATTCGGAACTAGCGGGTGAAGATACGCAGTATTTT. Protein sequence: CASSYSELAGEDTQYF.